Below, one TCR beta chain is given with its context. Its antigen is currently unknown. The germline V gene encodes CDR1 SNHLY and CDR2 FYNNEI. There are 17 residues in the CDR3. The V and J ends lost 6 bases and 3 bases respectively, with 23 bases between them. The sample comes from a study of cytomegalovirus exposure and HLA in healthy donors. Study results and caveats: The investigators catalogued 164 TCR beta chains as cytomegalovirus-associated.

The PCR employed 60 Vbeta primers together with 13 Jbeta primers. The repertoire was sequenced with immunoSEQ multiplex PCR; TCRdb's copy has only in-frame clones and lacks some. The profile shows 150,000 to 200,000 clones, roughly 80% of them singletons. The genes are TRBV2 and TRBJ1-1; D is possibly TRBD1 (5 bases). The clonotype was recovered from a human donor in good health. Sequencing input: PBMCs. CDR3 in amino acids: CASRRGLLGSGDTEAFF. CDR3 sequence (DNA): TGTGCCAGCAGGAGGGGTCTCCTGGGGTCGGGGGACACTGAAGCTTTCTTT. The full variable domain, its missing parts supplied by reference TRBV2 and TRBJ1-1, is EPEVTQTPSHQVTQMGQEVILRCVPISNHLYFYWYRQILGQKVEFLVSFYNNEISEKSEIFDDQFSVERPDGSNFTLKIRSTKLEDSAMYFCASRRGLLGSGDTEAFFGQGTRLTVV.